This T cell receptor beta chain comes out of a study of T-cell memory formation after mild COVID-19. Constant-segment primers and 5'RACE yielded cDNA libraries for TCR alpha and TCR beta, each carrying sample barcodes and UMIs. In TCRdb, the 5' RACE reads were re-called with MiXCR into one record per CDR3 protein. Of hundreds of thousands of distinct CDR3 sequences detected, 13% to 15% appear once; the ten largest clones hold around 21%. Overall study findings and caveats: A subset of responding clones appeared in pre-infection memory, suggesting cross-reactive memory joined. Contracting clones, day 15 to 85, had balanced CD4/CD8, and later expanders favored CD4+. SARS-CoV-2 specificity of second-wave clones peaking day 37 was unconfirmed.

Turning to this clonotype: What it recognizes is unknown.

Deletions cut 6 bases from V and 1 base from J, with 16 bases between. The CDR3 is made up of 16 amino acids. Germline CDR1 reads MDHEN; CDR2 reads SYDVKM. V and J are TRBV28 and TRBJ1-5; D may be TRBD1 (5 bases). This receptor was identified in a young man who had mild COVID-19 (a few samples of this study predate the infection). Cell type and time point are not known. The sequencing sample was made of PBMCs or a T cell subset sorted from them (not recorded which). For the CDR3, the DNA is TGTGCCAGCAGATCCGGGACGGAAGGAAGCAATCAGCCCCAGCATTTT. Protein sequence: CASRSGTEGSNQPQHF.